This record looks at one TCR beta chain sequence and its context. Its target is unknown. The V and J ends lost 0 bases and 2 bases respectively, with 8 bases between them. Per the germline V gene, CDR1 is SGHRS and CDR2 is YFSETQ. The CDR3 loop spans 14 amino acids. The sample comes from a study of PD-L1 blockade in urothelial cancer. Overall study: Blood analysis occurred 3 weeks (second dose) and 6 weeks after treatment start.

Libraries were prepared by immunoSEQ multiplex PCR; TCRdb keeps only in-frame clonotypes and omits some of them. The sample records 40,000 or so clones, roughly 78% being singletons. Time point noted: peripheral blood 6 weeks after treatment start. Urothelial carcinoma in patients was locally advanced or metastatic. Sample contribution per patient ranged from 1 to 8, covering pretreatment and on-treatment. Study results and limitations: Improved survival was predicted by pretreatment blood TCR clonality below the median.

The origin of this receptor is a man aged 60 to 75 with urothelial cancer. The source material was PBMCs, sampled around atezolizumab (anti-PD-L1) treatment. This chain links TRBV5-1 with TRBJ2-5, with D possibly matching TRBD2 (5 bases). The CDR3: CASSLGLPQETQYF. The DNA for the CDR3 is TGCGCCAGCAGCTTGGGACTACCTCAAGAGACCCAGTACTTC.